This paragraph covers one T cell receptor (beta chain) sequence. The source of the sample is a study of blood T cell repertoires in COVID-19. Only in-frame clones appear in the TCRdb table, and some are missing; sequencing was by immunoSEQ multiplex PCR. The sample lists approximately 170,000 clones, approximately 85% seen once, with 7.5% to 8% in the top ten. This sequence was found in a man aged 40-50 years who had recovered from COVID-19. Material: peripheral blood.

The CDR3 region is CAAAGLAAAYNEQFF. DNA of the CDR3: TGTGCAGCCGCGGGACTAGCGGCGGCCTACAATGAGCAGTTCTTC. The genes are TRBV19 and TRBJ2-1; 11 nucleotides align to TRBD2. CDR3 length equals 15 residues. The germline V gene has CDR1 LNHDA and CDR2 SQIVND (reference sequence).